The 27 T cell receptor beta chains presented below share a single source sample, sequenced in a study of cytomegalovirus exposure and HLA in healthy donors (dated by TCRdb to about 2017). The library was generated by the immunoSEQ multiplex PCR assay. A mixture of 60 forward primers for TCR Vbeta segments and 13 reverse primers for TCR Jbeta segments was used in the multiplex PCR. TCRdb's version of the immuneACCESS table is confined to in-frame rearrangements and falls short of the full clone set. An unresolved V gene accounts for under half of the shortfall where checked; the remainder is of unknown origin. The sample table records about 110,000 clones; around three quarters of these occur just once. The ten biggest clones cover about 0.84% of the sample. The specimen was PBMCs. The receptors come from a boy aged 10-17 years in good health and CMV-seronegative.

This chain connects TRBV28 to TRBJ1-4; D possibly corresponds to TRBD1 (6 bases). The CDR3 spans 14 residues. Germline-derived CDR1 and CDR2 are MDHEN and SYDVKM. V lost 5 bases to trimming and J lost 8 bases, with 15 bases between them. The CDR3 region is CASSPHRVGEKLFF. In nucleotides, the CDR3 is TGTGCCAGCAGTCCCCACAGGGTCGGGGAAAAACTGTTTTTT.

The chain is built from TRBV29-1 and TRBJ2-5; 8 nucleotides match TRBD2. TRBJ2-7 matches the DNA end more closely, so the J call is doubtful. CDR3 length: 12 amino acids. Germline values: CDR1 SQVTM, CDR2 ANQGSEA. In DNA form, the CDR3 reads TGCAGCGTTCATAGCGGGACCTACGAGCAGTACTTC. It yields the protein CSVHSGTYEQYF.

This clone was seen a few times. V gene TRBV6-5 combines with J gene TRBJ1-4; unclear D gene. Germline V gene data show CDR1 as MNHEY and CDR2 as SVGAGI. The CDR3 is 15 amino acids. Trimming removed 0 bases at V and 6 bases at J, with 11 bases between. CDR3 in amino acids: CASSYSFQVDEKLFF. The CDR3 nucleotides read TGTGCCAGCAGTTACTCGTTCCAGGTAGATGAAAAACTGTTTTTT.

The V call is TRBV28, the J call TRBJ1-6, with D maybe TRBD1 (6 bases). This CDR3 has 17 amino acids. Germline CDR1 MDHEN, CDR2 SYDVKM. The V gene lost 3 bases and the J gene lost 2 bases, with 14 bases spanning the gap. CDR3 region: CASSLEQGSTYNSPLHF. The CDR3 bases are TGTGCCAGCAGTTTGGAGCAGGGGAGCACCTATAATTCACCCCTCCACTTT.

The rearrangement links TRBV28 to TRBJ1-2, with TRBD1 matching 9 bases. The CDR3 has 14 amino acids. V gave up 4 bases and J gave up 8 bases; unmatched junction bases: 8. The germline V gene encodes CDR1 MDHEN and CDR2 SYDVKM. CDR3 in DNA: TGTGCCAGCAGTTCCCCGGGACAGGGATCCGGCTACACCTTC. Encoded protein: CASSSPGQGSGYTF.

This clone was detected a few times. The chain carries TRBV28 and TRBJ1-2; perhaps TRBD1 as D (6 bases). The CDR3 spans 14 residues. V dropped 5 bases and J dropped 4 bases, with 14 bases sitting between them. Looked up from germline, CDR1 is MDHEN and CDR2 is SYDVKM. The CDR3 bases are TGTGCCAGCAGTCAACAGGGTCGGTCCTATGGCTACACCTTC. Its protein product is CASSQQGRSYGYTF.

CDR3 sequence: CASSNRDRRAFF. As DNA, the CDR3 is TGTGCCAGCAGCAACCGGGACAGACGGGCTTTCTTT. The chain links TRBV5-4 to TRBJ1-1, with TRBD1 matching 7 bases. From germline, CDR1 is SGHNT and CDR2 YYREEE (reference sequence). This CDR3 comprises 12 residues. The junction had 8 bases not matched to a gene; V was cut back by 4 bases and J by 11 bases.

The J gene is TRBJ1-1, the V gene TRBV28; TRBD1 is a possible D gene (6 bases). Trimming cost V 6 bases and J 4 bases, with 21 bases left between them. The CDR3 consists of 16 residues. The germline CDR1 and CDR2 sequences are MDHEN and SYDVKM. The CDR3 protein is CASRENRAGGGTEAFF. CDR3 nucleotide sequence: TGTGCCAGCAGAGAAAACAGGGCGGGAGGAGGCACTGAAGCTTTCTTT.

The chain recombines TRBV15 with TRBJ2-7; D is unresolved. The CDR3 loop spans 17 amino acids. Between the trimmed V and J ends, which lost 0 bases and 2 bases, there was a span of 17 bases. Germline assignment: CDR1 LNHNV and CDR2 YYDKDF (reference sequence). CDR3 loop: CATSRDLGTVTPYEQYF. CDR3 DNA: TGTGCCACCAGCAGAGATCTCGGAACAGTCACGCCCTACGAGCAGTACTTC. Full variable domain (remainder filled in from reference TRBV15 and TRBJ2-7): DAMVIQNPRYQVTQFGKPVTLSCSQTLNHNVMYWYQQKSSQAPKLLFHYYDKDFNNEADTPDNFQSRRPNTSFCFLDIRSPGLGDTAMYLCATSRDLGTVTPYEQYFGPGTRLTVT.

The gene calls are TRBV2 and TRBJ1-5, with a possible D match to TRBD1 (6 bases). The V gene lost 4 bases and the J gene lost 4 bases, with 11 bases spanning the gap. The length of the CDR3 is 14 residues. Per germline, CDR1 SNHLY and CDR2 FYNNEI. The chain's CDR3 is CASSVSTGNQPQHF. DNA of the CDR3: TGTGCCAGCAGTGTAAGTACAGGGAATCAGCCCCAGCATTTT.

This chain connects TRBV28 to TRBJ1-2; D is ambiguous. Germline CDR1 is MDHEN and CDR2 is SYDVKM. The CDR3 consists of 12 residues. V dropped 5 bases and J dropped 5 bases, with 9 bases sitting between them. The CDR3 loop reads CASSPSGYGYTF. The CDR3 coding sequence is TGTGCCAGCAGTCCCTCAGGTTATGGCTACACCTTC.

This chain connects TRBV27 to TRBJ2-1; maybe TRBD1 (6 bases). V was clipped by 10 bases and J by 6 bases, with 19 bases between them. This CDR3 is built from 14 residues. CDR1 MNHEY and CDR2 SMNVEV come from the germline V gene (reference sequence). CDR3 in amino acids: CATLDSLRGNEQFF. CDR3 DNA: TGTGCCACCCTAGACAGTCTCAGGGGCAATGAGCAGTTCTTC.

This clone was counted only a few times. The CDR3 spells CASSYPQPGSNYGYTF. CDR3 DNA: TGTGCCAGCAGTTACCCCCAGCCGGGTTCTAACTATGGCTACACCTTC. The chain employs TRBV6-6 and TRBJ1-2; no firm D call. The length of the CDR3 is 16 residues. The V end was cut by 2 bases, the J end by 0 bases, with 13 bases between. Germline V gene data show CDR1 as MNHNY and CDR2 as SVGAGI (reference sequence).

V and J are TRBV5-1 and TRBJ2-5; 7 bases agree with TRBD1. The germline CDR1 and CDR2 sequences are SGHRS and YFSETQ. The CDR3 has 15 residues. V dropped 2 bases and J dropped 5; count of bases not matched to a gene: 9. CDR3: CASSFTGVLGETQYF. In DNA form, the CDR3 reads TGCGCCAGCAGCTTCACAGGGGTACTAGGCGAGACCCAGTACTTC.

The chain recombines TRBV5-1 with TRBJ2-3; 8 nucleotides align to TRBD2. CDR3 length: 16 amino acids. J gave up 6 bases and V 1 base, and 10 bases lay outside the gene matches. Germline V lookup: CDR1 SGHRS, CDR2 YFSETQ. The CDR3 spells CASSLRPSGRIDTQYF. CDR3 bases: TGCGCCAGCAGCTTGAGACCGAGCGGGAGAATTGATACGCAGTATTTT.

This clone has a single count. V and J are TRBV28 and TRBJ2-5; no firm D call. CDR3 length equals 11 residues. CDR1 is MDHEN and CDR2 is SYDVKM in the germline V gene. Trimming removed 8 bases at V and 5 bases at J, with 9 bases between. Here the CDR3 DNA reads TGTGCCAGCGCTAGATGGGAGACCCAGTACTTC. It yields the protein CASARWETQYF.

V gene TRBV27 combines with J gene TRBJ2-7; D unresolved. CDR1 is MNHEY, CDR2 SMNVEV, per germline (reference sequence). The CDR3 runs 14 residues. Trimming removed 2 bases from V and 0 bases from J, with 8 bases in between. The CDR3 protein is CASSLSRGSYEQYF. The CDR3 nucleotides read TGTGCCAGCAGTTTAAGTCGAGGCTCCTACGAGCAGTACTTC.

The V gene is TRBV30, the J gene TRBJ1-4, with D uncertain. Trimming cost V 0 bases and J 6 bases, with 11 bases left between them. CDR1 and CDR2 from the germline V gene are GTSNPN and SVGIG (reference sequence). This CDR3 region has 14 residues. The CDR3 is CAWSVDWPYEKLFF. In DNA, the CDR3 is TGTGCCTGGAGTGTTGATTGGCCTTATGAAAAACTGTTTTTT. Full variable domain (missing parts from reference TRBV30 and TRBJ1-4): SQTIHQWPATLVQPVGSPLSLECTVEGTSNPNLYWYRQAAGRGLQLLFYSVGIGQISSEVPQNLSASRPQDRQFILSSKKLLLSDSGFYLCAWSVDWPYEKLFFGSGTQLSVL.

The chain recombines TRBV10-3 with TRBJ2-3, with 13 bases identical to TRBD2. V lost 5 bases, J lost 2 bases, and 4 bases stayed unmatched. CDR3 length: 16 amino acids. The germline V gene has CDR1 ENHRY and CDR2 SYGVKD. CDR3 in amino acids: CAISRLAGGNTDTQYF. In DNA form, the CDR3 reads TGTGCCATCAGTCGACTAGCGGGGGGTAACACAGATACGCAGTATTTT.

The CDR3 DNA reads as TGTGCCAGCAGCTTCGGACAGCCAAATTCACCCCTCCACTTT. Its protein is CASSFGQPNSPLHF. The rearrangement links TRBV5-4 to TRBJ1-6, with a possible D match to TRBD1 (6 bases). The V and J ends lost 2 bases and 7 bases respectively, with 10 bases between them. This CDR3 is built from 14 residues. CDR1 SGHNT and CDR2 YYREEE come from the germline V gene (reference sequence).

The V gene is TRBV5-6, the J gene TRBJ2-7; 8 bases align to TRBD2. Germline CDR1 is SGHDT and CDR2 is YYEEEE. The CDR3 is 14 residues long. The ends lost 0 bases at V and 2 bases at J; junction bases unmatched: 1. The CDR3 sequence: CASSLGLAPYEQYF. The CDR3 DNA reads TGTGCCAGCAGCTTGGGACTAGCGCCCTACGAGCAGTACTTC.

The gene calls are TRBV5-1 and TRBJ2-1; TRBD1 agrees at 7 bases. There are 13 residues in the CDR3. CDR1 is SGHRS and CDR2 is YFSETQ in the germline V gene. The V segment lost 4 bases and the J segment 4 bases; nucleotides outside the gene matches: 2. The CDR3 DNA is TGCGCCAGCAGCGCGACAGGGTACAATGAGCAGTTCTTC. Translated: CASSATGYNEQFF.

The chain has TRBV20-1 and TRBJ1-4; D not resolved. The CDR3 loop spans 11 amino acids. The germline V gene has CDR1 DFQATT and CDR2 SNEGSKA (reference sequence). V shed 1 base and J shed 11 bases, with 8 bases lying between them. DNA for the CDR3: TGCAGTGCTAGAGGCGGAGGGAAACTGTTTTTT. Translating gives CSARGGGKLFF.

This clone was observed a few times. The rearrangement links TRBV6-5 to TRBJ2-3; D possibly corresponds to TRBD1 (5 bases). The germline V and J ends were trimmed by 6 bases and 1 base, with 11 bases remaining between them. The CDR3 is 14 amino acids. Germline V lookup: CDR1 MNHEY, CDR2 SVGAGI. CDR3 sequence: CASSLQDGTDTQYF. The CDR3, as DNA: TGTGCCAGCAGCCTACAGGACGGCACAGATACGCAGTATTTT.

The chain carries TRBV7-9 and TRBJ2-7; no firm D call. The CDR3 contains 14 residues. Germline V CDR1 and CDR2: SEHNR, FQNEAQ (reference sequence). V lost 4 bases and J lost 6, with 16 bases in between. CDR3: CASSSRLPRSEQYF. The CDR3 DNA reads TGTGCCAGCAGCTCGCGGCTACCTCGGAGCGAGCAGTACTTC.

This sequence joins TRBV2 and TRBJ2-7; TRBD2 is a possible D gene (5 bases). The CDR3 consists of 14 residues. Germline CDR1 and CDR2: SNHLY and FYNNEI. Trimming took 7 bases from V and 3 from J, leaving 16 bases between them. CDR3 coding DNA: TGTGCCAGCAAGATCCGGGGAGCCTACTACGAGCAGTACTTC. Protein product: CASKIRGAYYEQYF.

This chain uses TRBV27 with TRBJ2-7; 12 bases match TRBD2. The V segment lost 6 bases and the J segment 3 bases; nucleotides outside the gene matches: 12. The CDR3 length is 17 residues. Per germline, CDR1 MNHEY and CDR2 SMNVEV (reference sequence). Here the CDR3 DNA reads TGTGCCAGCAGCTATGGACCGGGACTAGCGGGTAACTACGAGCAGTACTTC. Translation: CASSYGPGLAGNYEQYF.